One sample yielded the 21 T cell receptor beta chains listed below, sequenced in a study of response to subunit inactivated influenza vaccine. TCRdb independently ran MiXCR on the RT-PCR reads; one entry per CDR3 protein. The sample carries about 650,000 distinct CDR3 sequences, 15% to 17% recorded once. The input for sequencing was PBMCs from blood, taken 11 to 12 days after vaccination. The receptors shown here come from a man aged 50-60 years who received an inactivated influenza vaccine.

This clonotype was detected a few times. V gene TRBV20-1 combines with J gene TRBJ1-1; unclear D gene. The CDR3 extends over 14 amino acids. V was clipped by 3 bases and J by 0 bases, with 11 bases between them. In germline, CDR1 is DFQATT, CDR2 SNEGSKA (reference sequence). This chain's CDR3 is CSASGGEMNTEAFF. The CDR3 bases are TGCAGTGCTAGTGGAGGCGAGATGAACACTGAAGCTTTCTTT.

The CDR3 loop is CASSSPGPEDEQFF. The CDR3 DNA is TGTGCCAGCAGCTCACCGGGACCCGAGGATGAGCAGTTCTTC. The chain carries TRBV7-9 and TRBJ2-1; either TRBD1 or TRBD2 may fit D (5 bases each). CDR3 size: 14 residues. Per the germline V gene, CDR1 is SEHNR and CDR2 is FQNEAQ (reference sequence). Trimming shortened V by 4 bases and J by 8 bases, and 15 bases separated the two germline ends.

In this sample, this clonotype turned up a few times. The chain combines TRBV10-3 with TRBJ2-3; D call uncertain. V shed 3 bases and J shed 4 bases, with 2 bases lying between them. CDR1 and CDR2 (germline): ENHRY, SYGVKD. CDR3 length: 11 residues. CDR3 DNA sequence: TGTGCCATCAGTGATGCAGATACGCAGTATTTT. Translation: CAISDADTQYF.

This clonotype came up a few times. The V call is TRBV15, the J call TRBJ2-5; D is ambiguous. The CDR3 covers 14 residues. Trimming removed 0 bases from V and 2 bases from J, with 7 bases in between. Germline CDR1 and CDR2: LNHNV and YYDKDF (reference sequence). CDR3 loop: CATSRDVQQETQYF. The DNA for the CDR3 is TGTGCCACCAGCAGAGACGTACAACAAGAGACCCAGTACTTC.

This clonotype has more than one count but fewer than ten. The genes are TRBV9 and TRBJ1-2; possible D gene TRBD1, 6 bases. This CDR3 contains 15 residues. The V gene's germline CDR1 is SGDLS and CDR2 YYNGEE. Between the trimmed V and J ends, which lost 1 base and 2 bases, there was a span of 12 bases. CDR3 sequence: CASSVTGTSNYGYTF. The CDR3 DNA reads as TGTGCCAGCAGCGTAACCGGGACATCCAACTATGGCTACACCTTC.

Only a few counts were recorded for this clonotype. The chain employs TRBV12-3 or TRBV12-4 and TRBJ1-6; D uncertain. Trimming removed 3 bases at V and 3 bases at J, with 12 bases between. The CDR3 is 16 amino acids. This chain's CDR3 is CASSFGERLYNSPLHF. The CDR3 DNA follows: TGTGCCAGCAGTTTCGGGGAACGGCTCTATAATTCACCCCTCCACTTT.

This clonotype was counted ten times or more. This chain connects TRBV6-5 to TRBJ2-1; the match to TRBD1 covers 10 bases. V lost 6 bases to trimming and J lost 4 bases; unmatched junction nucleotides: 3. Germline CDR1 is MNHEY and CDR2 is SVGAGI. The CDR3 loop spans 14 amino acids. The CDR3 loop is CASRRGQGYNEQFF. Written as DNA, the CDR3 is TGTGCCAGCAGACGGGGACAGGGGTACAATGAGCAGTTCTTC.

A few counts support this clonotype. V is TRBV6-5 and J is TRBJ1-1; D is ambiguous. The CDR3 sequence is 12 residues long. CDR1 MNHEY and CDR2 SVGAGI come from the germline V gene. V was cut by 2 bases and J by 11 bases, with 12 bases left in between. The chain's CDR3 is CASSYDRLEAFF. The DNA of the CDR3 is TGTGCCAGCAGTTACGACCGGCTGGAGGCTTTCTTT.

This clonotype was seen a handful of times. The rearrangement joins TRBV20-1 to TRBJ2-1, with 9 bases fitting TRBD2. CDR1 DFQATT and CDR2 SNEGSKA come from the germline V gene (reference sequence). The trim removed 5 bases at V and 2 bases at J, leaving 10 bases unmatched. The CDR3 totals 16 residues. CDR3 DNA: TGCAGTGCTCAAAAAGGGCGGGAGGGCACCTACAATGAGCAGTTCTTC. It translates to CSAQKGREGTYNEQFF.

Only a few counts were recorded for this clonotype. The chain's CDR3 is CASREGDYNSPLHF. CDR3 DNA: TGCGCCAGCCGCGAGGGAGACTATAATTCACCCCTCCACTTT. V gene TRBV5-1 combines with J gene TRBJ1-6; no clear D. The germline V gene encodes CDR1 SGHRS and CDR2 YFSETQ. The V end lost 7 bases, the J end lost 3 bases, and 11 bases lay between the germline ends. The CDR3 is 14 amino acids.

The CDR3 spells CAVEEGQYNEQFF. The CDR3 DNA follows: TGTGCTGTCGAGGAGGGCCAATACAATGAGCAGTTCTTC. V and J are TRBV7-9 and TRBJ2-1, with D perhaps TRBD2 (6 bases). The CDR3 totals 13 residues. Germline CDR1 and CDR2: SEHNR and FQNEAQ (reference sequence).

This clonotype was seen repeatedly, ten times or more. The rearrangement links TRBV20-1 to TRBJ2-2; 7 nucleotides align to TRBD1. With V trimmed by 1 base and J by 1 base, 0 bases remained unmatched. The CDR3 is made up of 14 amino acids. CDR1 and CDR2 (germline): DFQATT, SNEGSKA (reference sequence). CDR3 sequence (DNA): TGCAGTGCTAGAGGACAGGGGAACACCGGGGAGCTGTTTTTT. Amino acids: CSARGQGNTGELFF.

The table lists this clonotype with a few counts. This sequence joins TRBV18 and TRBJ1-1; 8 nucleotides line up with TRBD1. V dropped 4 bases and J dropped 8; count of bases not matched to a gene: 6. The CDR3 is 13 amino acids. Per the germline V gene, CDR1 is KGHSH and CDR2 is LQKENI. CDR3 in DNA: TGTGCCAGCTCACGGGAGCGGACAGGGGAAGCTTTCTTT. Residues: CASSRERTGEAFF.

Many counts were recorded for this clonotype. The chain uses TRBV4-3 and TRBJ2-7, with 9 bases lining up with TRBD1. With V trimmed by 4 bases and J by 4 bases, 8 bases remained unmatched. Germline V gene lookup returns CDR1 LGHNA and CDR2 YSLEER. The CDR3 is 15 amino acids. CDR3 in amino acids: CASSLRQGGGYEQYF. CDR3 sequence (DNA): TGCGCCAGCAGCCTACGACAGGGGGGCGGGTACGAGCAGTACTTC.

This clonotype has ten or more counts. This sequence joins TRBV7-2 and TRBJ2-4; no reliable D call. Germline V gene data show CDR1 as SGHTA and CDR2 as FQGNSA. V lost 5 bases and J lost 1, with 12 bases in between. This CDR3 contains 15 residues. DNA of the CDR3: TGTGCCAGCAGCCCCGGGTCCCTGGCCAAAAACATTCAGTACTTC. Translating it yields CASSPGSLAKNIQYF. The complete variable domain, with remaining parts taken from reference TRBV7-2 and TRBJ2-4, reads GAGVSQSPSNKVTEKGKDVELRCDPISGHTALYWYRQSLGQGLEFLIYFQGNSAPDKSGLPSDRFSAERTGGSVSTLTIQRTQQEDSAVYLCASSPGSLAKNIQYFGAGTRLSVL.

This clonotype was seen many times. V and J are TRBV12-3 or TRBV12-4 and TRBJ2-3; a possible D gene is TRBD1 (6 bases). Trimming took 3 bases from V and 2 from J, leaving 12 bases between them. The CDR3 sequence is 15 residues long. CDR3 loop: CASSLGAGPTDTQYF. The DNA for the CDR3 is TGTGCCAGCAGTTTGGGGGCAGGACCCACAGATACGCAGTATTTT.

V is TRBV11-2 and J is TRBJ1-2; D may be TRBD1 (6 bases). Trimming pared 4 bases from V and 13 bases from J, leaving 19 bases between. From germline, CDR1 is SGHAT and CDR2 FQNNGV. The CDR3 totals 13 residues. CDR3 in amino acids: CASSSGVLQGRTF. The CDR3 nucleotides are TGTGCCAGCAGCTCCGGAGTTTTACAGGGTCGCACCTTC.

There are a few counts of this clonotype. The rearrangement uses TRBV18 and TRBJ2-1; TRBD2 agrees at 10 bases. Germline loops: CDR1 KGHSH, CDR2 LQKENI. This CDR3 contains 16 residues. After removal of 0 bases from V and 9 bases from J, the junction contained 8 bases not matched to a gene. This CDR3 reads CASSPPAGGIGAEQFF. In nucleotides, the CDR3 is TGTGCCAGCTCACCACCAGCGGGGGGGATTGGTGCTGAGCAGTTCTTC.

In its sample, this clonotype was seen a few times. The junction differs from germline at one of its ends, possibly a read error. The chain combines TRBV6-2 or TRBV6-3 with TRBJ2-7, with a possible D match to TRBD1 (5 bases). The germline V gene encodes CDR1 MNHEY and CDR2 SVGEGT. The CDR3 covers 14 residues. The CDR3 spells CASSFTGRSFEQYF. CDR3 sequence (DNA): TGTGCCAGCAGTTTCACAGGCCGTTCCTTCGAGCAGTACTTC.

The J gene is TRBJ2-7, the V gene TRBV12-3 or TRBV12-4; D not resolved. Trimming stripped 6 bases from V and 9 bases from J, with 12 bases between. The CDR3 has 11 amino acids. DNA for the CDR3: TGTGCCAGCAGCCATGGCAGTCGGCAGTACTTC. Its protein is CASSHGSRQYF.

The chain has TRBV5-6 and TRBJ2-7; 8 bases align to TRBD2. Germline loops: CDR1 SGHDT, CDR2 YYEEEE. CDR3 size: 14 residues. The trim removed 4 bases at V and 6 bases at J, leaving 9 bases unmatched. The DNA for the CDR3 is TGTGCCAGCAGCACGGGCGGGACTAGAAGCGAGCAGTACTTC. Translated: CASSTGGTRSEQYF.